The 18 T cell receptor beta chains below come from one sample, sequenced in a study of cytomegalovirus exposure and HLA in healthy donors. PCR used 60 Vbeta primers and 13 Jbeta primers. Data came from immunoSEQ multiplex PCR; TCRdb stores just in-frame clones and leaves some out. This sample contains 200,000 to 250,000 clones. The source material was PBMCs. The receptors were gathered from a woman in her 30s in good health and CMV-seropositive.

The chain joins TRBV5-6 to TRBJ2-1; D unresolved. The CDR3 is made up of 14 amino acids. Per the germline V gene, CDR1 is SGHDT and CDR2 is YYEEEE. Trimming pared 0 bases from V and 6 bases from J, leaving 10 bases between. The CDR3 protein is CASSLVDSLNEQFF. The CDR3 DNA reads as TGTGCCAGCAGCTTGGTCGATAGTCTCAATGAGCAGTTCTTC. Variable domain in full (rest from reference TRBV5-6 and TRBJ2-1): DAGVTQSPTHLIKTRGQQVTLRCSPKSGHDTVSWYQQALGQGPQFIFQYYEEEERQRGNFPDRFSGHQFPNYSSELNVNALLLGDSALYLCASSLVDSLNEQFFGPGTRLTVL.

The rearrangement links TRBV27 to TRBJ2-7; D not certain. This CDR3 is built from 11 residues. CDR1 is MNHEY, CDR2 SMNVEV, per germline (reference sequence). The V gene lost 5 bases and the J gene lost 4 bases, with 6 bases spanning the gap. The CDR3 spells CASSHNYEQYF. The CDR3 region has the DNA TGTGCCAGCAGTCACAATTACGAGCAGTACTTC.

The chain carries TRBV2 and TRBJ2-3; 14 bases map to TRBD2. CDR3 size: 16 residues. Trimming at V came to 3 bases and at J to 6 bases, leaving 5 bases not matched to a gene. The germline CDR1 and CDR2 sequences are SNHLY and FYNNEI. The CDR3 bases are TGTGCCAGCAGTGAGAGAAGGACTAGCGGGGGGGATACGCAGTATTTT. Residues: CASSERRTSGGDTQYF.

Note on this clone: Other DNA sequences in the same sample also yield this CDR3. The rearrangement uses TRBV6-1 and TRBJ2-7, with 9 nucleotides matching TRBD1. The trim removed 8 bases at V and 4 bases at J, leaving 9 bases unmatched. The length of the CDR3 is 14 residues. Germline-derived CDR1 and CDR2 are MNHNS and SASEGT. CDR3 loop: CASSNTGGGYEQYF. The CDR3 region has the DNA TGTGCCAGCTCTAACACAGGGGGCGGATACGAGCAGTACTTC.

The genes are TRBV18 and TRBJ2-3; possible D gene TRBD1, 6 bases. Germline values: CDR1 KGHSH, CDR2 LQKENI. The CDR3 covers 15 residues. V was shortened by 1 base and J by 7 bases, with 15 bases between the two germline ends. CDR3 DNA sequence: TGTGCCAGCTCACCACGATTTACCGGGACATATACGCAGTATTTT. It translates to CASSPRFTGTYTQYF.

The chain links TRBV5-8 to TRBJ2-7; the D gene is possibly TRBD1 (5 bases). From germline, CDR1 is SGHTS and CDR2 YDEGEE. V lost 1 base, J lost 0 bases, and 8 bases lay in between. The CDR3 has 14 residues. CDR3: CASSLIQGSYEQYF. Written as DNA, the CDR3 is TGTGCCAGCAGCTTGATTCAGGGCTCCTACGAGCAGTACTTC.

The V call is TRBV27, the J call TRBJ2-3, with TRBD1 as a possible D gene (6 bases). The CDR3 loop spans 15 amino acids. The V and J ends lost 2 bases and 5 bases respectively, with 14 bases between them. Looked up from germline, CDR1 is MNHEY and CDR2 is SMNVEV (reference sequence). The CDR3 sequence is CASSLTAGAGDTQYF. In nucleotides, the CDR3 is TGTGCCAGCAGTTTAACAGCAGGGGCCGGAGATACGCAGTATTTT.

This chain uses TRBV6-5 with TRBJ2-7, with 8 bases fitting TRBD2. In germline, CDR1 is MNHEY, CDR2 SVGAGI. Trimming cost V 6 bases and J 7 bases; bases outside gene matches: 14. This CDR3 region has 15 residues. CDR3 protein: CASRSAGTSRHEQYF. The CDR3 DNA is TGTGCCAGCAGATCCGCCGGGACTAGTCGTCATGAGCAGTACTTC.

V gene TRBV19 combines with J gene TRBJ1-5; no clear D gene. This CDR3 comprises 16 residues. V lost 3 bases and J lost 0, with 12 bases in between. CDR1 is LNHDA and CDR2 is SQIVND in the germline V gene (reference sequence). The CDR3 protein is CASSIDGGPSNQPQHF. In DNA, the CDR3 is TGTGCCAGTAGTATCGATGGAGGACCTAGCAATCAGCCCCAGCATTTT.

The rearrangement joins TRBV27 to TRBJ1-6; 12 bases map to TRBD1. Trimming cost V 11 bases and J 9 bases; bases outside gene matches: 17. The germline CDR1 and CDR2 sequences are MNHEY and SMNVEV (reference sequence). CDR3 size: 17 residues. CDR3 bases: TGTGCCGGACACGACACCGGGACAGGGGGCCGGGGTTCACCCCTCCACTTT. It yields the protein CAGHDTGTGGRGSPLHF.

The V gene is TRBV5-1, the J gene TRBJ2-5, with TRBD2 matching 12 bases. V shed 6 bases and J 2 bases; nucleotides not matched to a gene: 5. There are 15 residues in the CDR3. CDR1 is SGHRS, CDR2 YFSETQ, per germline. The CDR3 region has the DNA TGCGCCAGCACAGGGACTAGCGGGTCTCAAGAGACCCAGTACTTC. Encoded protein: CASTGTSGSQETQYF.

The chain combines TRBV5-4 with TRBJ2-1; TRBD1 aligns across 10 bases. The germline V gene has CDR1 SGHNT and CDR2 YYREEE (reference sequence). The length of the CDR3 is 14 residues. Trimming at V came to 5 bases and at J to 8 bases, leaving 7 bases not matched to a gene. CDR3 residues: CASSIGTGDHEQFF. The CDR3 DNA is TGTGCCAGCAGTATCGGGACAGGGGACCATGAGCAGTTCTTC.

The chain is built from TRBV5-4 and TRBJ2-3; 10 nucleotides match TRBD2. From germline, CDR1 is SGHNT and CDR2 YYREEE (reference sequence). This CDR3 comprises 15 residues. The ends lost 3 bases at V and 5 bases at J; junction bases unmatched: 6. The CDR3 DNA is TGTGCCAGCAGCTCGCTAGCGGGAGCAGGAGATACGCAGTATTTT. Its translation is CASSSLAGAGDTQYF.

The V gene is TRBV4-2, the J gene TRBJ2-1; 10 nucleotides agree with TRBD2. The CDR3 runs 17 residues. Germline CDR1 reads LGHNA; CDR2 reads YNFKEQ. V lost 0 bases, J lost 2 bases, and 4 bases stayed unmatched. The CDR3 DNA is TGTGCCAGCAGCCAAGATGAAGCGGGGGGGCCCTACAATGAGCAGTTCTTC. Its protein product is CASSQDEAGGPYNEQFF.

J is TRBJ1-1 and V is TRBV6-4; D might be TRBD1 (6 bases). V shed 3 bases and J shed 1 base, with 9 bases lying between them. Germline V gives CDR1 MRHNA, CDR2 SNTAGT. This CDR3 has 14 amino acids. The CDR3 nucleotides read TGTGCCAGCAGTGAGAGGGGGGGGAACACTGAAGCTTTCTTT. Residues: CASSERGGNTEAFF.

This sequence joins TRBV18 and TRBJ2-1; 8 bases map to TRBD2. This CDR3 comprises 16 residues. CDR1 and CDR2 (germline): KGHSH, LQKENI. After removal of 6 bases from V and 0 bases from J, the junction contained 7 bases not matched to a gene. CDR3 nucleotides: TGTGCCAGCTCTCCTCGGGGGGGTACCTCCTACAATGAGCAGTTCTTC. This codes for CASSPRGGTSYNEQFF.

The gene calls are TRBV11-2 and TRBJ2-7; TRBD1 matches 7 bases. The ends lost 6 bases at V and 4 bases at J; junction bases unmatched: 9. Per germline, CDR1 SGHAT and CDR2 FQNNGV. This CDR3 has 14 amino acids. CDR3 protein: CASRSNRGPYEQYF. The CDR3, as DNA: TGTGCCAGCAGATCAAACAGGGGACCGTACGAGCAGTACTTC. The full variable domain, in which reference TRBV11-2 and TRBJ2-7 provide the parts outside the CDR3, is EAGVAQSPRYKIIEKRQSVAFWCNPISGHATLYWYQQILGQGPKLLIQFQNNGVVDDSQLPKDRFSAERLKGVDSTLKIQPAKLEDSAVYLCASRSNRGPYEQYFGPGTRLTVT.

The gene calls are TRBV18 and TRBJ2-3, with a weak D call TRBD1 (5 bases). CDR1 is KGHSH, CDR2 LQKENI, per germline. Deletions cut 1 base from V and 4 bases from J, with 12 bases between. There are 15 residues in the CDR3. The CDR3 reads CASSPQSVRADTQYF. CDR3 nucleotides: TGTGCCAGCTCACCACAAAGCGTCAGGGCAGATACGCAGTATTTT.